This TCR beta chain was recorded in a study of beta chain features in type 1 diabetes. In the study overall: Across every sample, some 110 million sorted cells were examined in total. Study conclusions and caveats: There were fewer insertions and more deletions at the VDJ junctions of type 1 diabetes patients.

This clone has more than one count but fewer than ten. Its matching antigen is unknown. CDR3 length equals 15 residues. Germline V gene sequence: CDR1 KGHSH, CDR2 LQKENI. Trimming shortened V by 0 bases and J by 2 bases, and 11 bases separated the two germline ends. The sequenced template was cDNA made from the entire isolated RNA. Only in-frame clones appear in the TCRdb table, and some are missing; sequencing was by immunoSEQ multiplex PCR. The sample has fewer than 900,000 clones; roughly 15% are singletons. This receptor was taken from a woman aged 18-30 years in good health. Input material: naive CD4+ T cells from blood. J is TRBJ2-7 and V is TRBV18, with D maybe TRBD1 (5 bases). CDR3 sequence reads: CASSPPQGSTYEQYF. The CDR3 DNA reads TGTGCCAGCTCACCACCTCAGGGATCCACCTACGAGCAGTACTTC.